These 23 T cell receptor beta chains were all obtained from the same sample, sequenced in a study of blood T cell repertoires in COVID-19. Repertoires were generated with immunoSEQ multiplex PCR, while TCRdb's copy carries only in-frame clones and drops some. The sample records approximately 82,000 clones, approximately 92% being singletons. The sample taken for sequencing was peripheral blood. The receptors originated from a woman aged 60-75 years with active COVID-19.

The rearrangement links TRBV28 to TRBJ2-1, with 7 bases fitting TRBD1. J lost 3 bases, V lost 6 bases, and 8 bases had no gene match. CDR1 MDHEN and CDR2 SYDVKM come from the germline V gene. This CDR3 region has 15 residues. The CDR3, as DNA: TGTGCCAGCAGCACTAGACAGGGCAACTACAATGAGCAGTTCTTC. Protein: CASSTRQGNYNEQFF.

This chain joins TRBV5-6 and TRBJ1-6, with 10 bases matching TRBD1. The trim removed 4 bases at V and 9 bases at J, leaving 7 bases unmatched. This CDR3 has 15 amino acids. CDR1 is SGHDT, CDR2 YYEEEE, per germline. The CDR3 DNA reads as TGTGCCAGCAGCCCTGGGACAGGGGAAGGTTCACCCCTCCACTTT. This encodes CASSPGTGEGSPLHF.

The chain recombines TRBV6-2 or TRBV6-3 with TRBJ1-4, with D perhaps matching TRBD1 (6 bases). V gave up 6 bases and J gave up 4 bases, with 12 bases separating them. The CDR3 is 14 residues long. CDR1 and CDR2 from the germline V gene are MNHEY and SVGEGT. CDR3 nucleotides: TGTGCCAGCAGCTCGAGAGGGGGTAATGAAAAACTGTTTTTT. Encoded protein: CASSSRGGNEKLFF.

In DNA form, the CDR3 reads TGTGCCAGCTCCCAGGGCTGGGCCAATCAGCCCCAGCATTTT. Its protein product is CASSQGWANQPQHF. The rearrangement uses TRBV18 and TRBJ1-5; a weak D match, TRBD1 (5 bases). The length of the CDR3 is 14 residues. Germline-derived CDR1 and CDR2 are KGHSH and LQKENI. The V and J ends lost 6 bases and 3 bases respectively, with 12 bases between them.

The J gene is TRBJ1-2, the V gene TRBV28; 8 bases align to TRBD1. With V trimmed by 5 bases and J by 4 bases, 18 bases remained unmatched. This CDR3 comprises 18 residues. Per germline, CDR1 MDHEN and CDR2 SYDVKM. The DNA of the CDR3 is TGTGCCAGCAGTGGATCCCGGACAGGGAAGGTTCTTGTCTATGGCTACACCTTC. It translates to CASSGSRTGKVLVYGYTF.

The chain carries TRBV5-8 and TRBJ1-3; D is perhaps TRBD1 (5 bases). CDR1 SGHTS and CDR2 YDEGEE come from the germline V gene. The CDR3 consists of 14 residues. V lost 0 bases, J lost 3 bases, and 7 bases lay in between. The CDR3 coding sequence is TGTGCCAGCAGCTTGGCAGGGATTGGAAACACCATATATTTT. It is translated as CASSLAGIGNTIYF. Filled out from reference TRBV5-8 and TRBJ1-3, the complete variable domain reads EAGVTQSPTHLIKTRGQQATLRCSPISGHTSVYWYQQALGLGLQFLLWYDEGEERNRGNFPPRFSGRQFPNYSSELNVNALELEDSALYLCASSLAGIGNTIYFGEGSWLTVV.

The rearrangement joins TRBV10-3 to TRBJ2-1; TRBD2 might be the D (5 bases). The CDR3 has 15 residues. The V gene lost 0 bases and the J gene lost 1 base, with 7 bases spanning the gap. Germline CDR1 ENHRY, CDR2 SYGVKD. CDR3 DNA: TGTGCCATCAGTGAGTCTAGCGAATCCTACAATGAGCAGTTCTTC. Its translation is CAISESSESYNEQFF.

This clone is judged medium-sized. This chain uses TRBV19 with TRBJ1-1; a weak D match, TRBD1 (5 bases). With 7 bases removed from V and 1 base from J, the gap between germline ends came to 13 bases. This CDR3 comprises 14 residues. Germline-derived CDR1 and CDR2 are LNHDA and SQIVND (reference sequence). DNA of the CDR3: TGTGCCAGTAAGGGAAGGGGATCGAACACTGAAGCTTTCTTT. This sequence encodes CASKGRGSNTEAFF.

V usage is TRBV15 and J usage is TRBJ2-5; tentative D call: TRBD1 (6 bases). CDR3 length: 15 amino acids. CDR1 and CDR2 from the germline V gene are LNHNV and YYDKDF (reference sequence). With 3 bases removed from V and 2 bases from J, the gap between germline ends came to 13 bases. CDR3 in amino acids: CATSRDTGIQETQYF. The CDR3 DNA follows: TGTGCCACCAGCAGGGATACAGGGATTCAAGAGACCCAGTACTTC.

The chain couples TRBV27 to TRBJ2-3; the match to TRBD2 covers 7 bases. Germline V gene lookup returns CDR1 MNHEY and CDR2 SMNVEV (reference sequence). The J segment lost 4 bases and the V segment lost 6 bases, leaving 13 bases of the junction unmatched. The CDR3 sequence is 16 residues long. The CDR3 DNA follows: TGTGCCAGCAGCCTCCGGGGACTAACTCGTTCAGATACGCAGTATTTT. It specifies CASSLRGLTRSDTQYF.

This clone showed up just once. V usage is TRBV6-5 and J usage is TRBJ2-5, with TRBD1 matching over 9 bases. The CDR3 has 15 amino acids. Per germline, CDR1 MNHEY and CDR2 SVGAGI. Losses at the gene ends were 7 bases for V and 3 bases for J; bases not matched to a gene: 9. The CDR3 loop is CASNKQGATEETQYF. The DNA of the CDR3 is TGTGCCAGCAATAAACAGGGGGCCACGGAAGAGACCCAGTACTTC.

This clone was recorded a few times. This chain links TRBV2 with TRBJ1-5; tentative D call: TRBD1 (6 bases). The length of the CDR3 is 14 residues. Deletions cut 4 bases from V and 4 bases from J, with 11 bases between. The germline CDR1 and CDR2 sequences are SNHLY and FYNNEI. CDR3 sequence reads: CASSGLQGNQPQHF. The CDR3 DNA is TGTGCCAGCAGTGGTTTACAGGGAAATCAGCCCCAGCATTTT.

The V and J genes are TRBV19 and TRBJ2-2; the D gene is possibly TRBD2 (6 bases). CDR1 is LNHDA and CDR2 is SQIVND in the germline V gene (reference sequence). The germline V and J ends were trimmed by 5 bases and 2 bases, with 15 bases remaining between them. The CDR3 consists of 16 residues. The CDR3 reads CASSSQIGSNTGELFF. CDR3 coding DNA: TGTGCCAGTAGTTCCCAGATCGGGAGTAACACCGGGGAGCTGTTTTTT.

The CDR3 coding sequence is TGTGCCAGCAGCCACGTGGACAGGGTAAGAGAAGGCTACACCTTC. Its protein is CASSHVDRVREGYTF. V and J are TRBV3-1 (or the pseudogene TRBV3-2) and TRBJ1-2; the match to TRBD1 covers 8 bases. Germline lookup yields CDR1 LGHDT and CDR2 YNNKEL (reference sequence). This CDR3 contains 15 residues. Unmatched junction bases numbered 11, after V lost 3 bases and J lost 8 bases.

The chain recombines TRBV6-5 with TRBJ1-3; no definite D call. The CDR3 is 12 amino acids. Germline V CDR1 and CDR2: MNHEY, SVGAGI. Trimming removed 8 bases from V and 0 bases from J, with 5 bases in between. The CDR3 nucleotides read TGTGCCAGCGCTACCTCTGGAAACACCATATATTTT. Translated, it gives CASATSGNTIYF.

The V gene is TRBV10-1, the J gene TRBJ2-3; D perhaps matches TRBD1 (6 bases). CDR3 length: 15 amino acids. CDR1 is WNHNN, CDR2 SYGVQD, per germline (reference sequence). V was clipped by 3 bases and J by 2 bases, with 12 bases between them. This CDR3 is CASSDGTLTTDTQYF. CDR3 DNA: TGCGCCAGCAGTGACGGGACATTAACCACAGATACGCAGTATTTT.

The genes are TRBV6-6 and TRBJ1-1; weak D call: TRBD1 (5 bases). Trimming took off 11 bases at V and 4 bases at J, with 17 bases between the two ends. Germline V gene lookup returns CDR1 MNHNY and CDR2 SVGAGI (reference sequence). The CDR3 length is 13 residues. Written as DNA, the CDR3 is TGTGCCGGCGGGGGGACCCCTGTCACTGAAGCTTTCTTT. This encodes CAGGGTPVTEAFF.

CDR3 bases: TGTGCCACCAGTGATGAAGCCGGGACCTACAATGAGCAGTTCTTC. Translation: CATSDEAGTYNEQFF. This rearrangement joins TRBV24-1 to TRBJ2-1; perhaps TRBD2 as D (5 bases). The CDR3 has 15 residues. The germline V and J ends were trimmed by 3 bases and 2 bases, with 10 bases remaining between them. Germline values: CDR1 KGHDR, CDR2 SFDVKD.

The CDR3, as DNA: TGTGCCAGTAGTAGAGACCCCGGGACAACTGAAGCTTTCTTT. It yields the protein CASSRDPGTTEAFF. The chain joins TRBV19 to TRBJ1-1; TRBD1 is a possible D gene (6 bases). The CDR3 covers 14 residues. Trimming removed 4 bases at V and 5 bases at J, with 14 bases between. Germline CDR1 and CDR2: LNHDA and SQIVND (reference sequence).

This chain uses TRBV9 with TRBJ2-7, with D perhaps TRBD1 (6 bases). V gave up 2 bases and J gave up 1 base, with 19 bases separating them. Germline V lookup: CDR1 SGDLS, CDR2 YYNGEE. The CDR3 loop spans 17 amino acids. The CDR3 DNA sequence: TGTGCCAGCAGCGTCGGCCATTCCGGGACACCATCCTACGAGCAGTACTTC. Amino acids: CASSVGHSGTPSYEQYF.

The rearrangement links TRBV6-6 to TRBJ2-2, with 8 bases that match TRBD2. The CDR3 has 17 amino acids. Germline V gives CDR1 MNHNY, CDR2 SVGAGI (reference sequence). V lost 5 bases to trimming and J lost 0 bases; unmatched junction nucleotides: 8. The CDR3, as DNA: TGTGCCAGCAGTCCCCTCACTAGCGGAACGAACACCGGGGAGCTGTTTTTT. Its protein product is CASSPLTSGTNTGELFF.

J is TRBJ1-4 and V is TRBV7-2; D possibly corresponds to TRBD1 (6 bases). Trimming removed 5 bases from V and 7 bases from J, with 14 bases in between. Per germline, CDR1 SGHTA and CDR2 FQGNSA. This CDR3 contains 14 residues. The CDR3, as DNA: TGTGCCAGCAGCGAAAAGGGGGGGCGTGAAAAACTGTTTTTT. Protein product: CASSEKGGREKLFF.

V and J are TRBV6-5 and TRBJ2-5, with 11 bases identical to TRBD2. J gave up 4 bases and V 6 bases, and 1 base lay outside the gene matches. The CDR3 length is 13 residues. CDR1 is MNHEY, CDR2 SVGAGI, per germline. This chain's CDR3 is CASRTSGVETQYF. CDR3 coding DNA: TGTGCCAGCAGGACTAGCGGGGTAGAGACCCAGTACTTC.